Sequencing of this TCR beta chain was carried out in a study of blood T cell repertoires in COVID-19. Study information: Samples representing acute and convalescent COVID-19 were sourced from the United States, Italy and Spain. PBMCs, B-cell-depleted T cells, or T cells were the source of the cDNA or gDNA that made up the material.

Under the authors' procedure: For nucleated cells, counts were estimated from reference gene primer amplification. Assay used: immunoSEQ multiplex PCR; TCRdb lists only in-frame clones, some missing. D and trimming were read from the DNA, whereas the V and J calls and clone size are those reported in that table. The sample lists tens of thousands of clones; about 88% were seen once. Germline V CDR1 and CDR2: SEHNR, FQNEAQ (reference sequence). V trimming: 4 bases; J trimming: 8 bases; junction bases outside the gene matches: 11. The CDR3 sequence is 15 residues long. In this sample, this clone turned up a few times.

The receptor's source is a human donor with active COVID-19. The donor label of this sample is uncertain. Source material: peripheral blood. J is TRBJ1-2 and V is TRBV7-9; 9 bases align to TRBD1. The CDR3 nucleotides are TGTGCCAGCAGCTCCACGGGGACAGGGTTTGGAGGCTACACCTTC. It yields the protein CASSSTGTGFGGYTF.